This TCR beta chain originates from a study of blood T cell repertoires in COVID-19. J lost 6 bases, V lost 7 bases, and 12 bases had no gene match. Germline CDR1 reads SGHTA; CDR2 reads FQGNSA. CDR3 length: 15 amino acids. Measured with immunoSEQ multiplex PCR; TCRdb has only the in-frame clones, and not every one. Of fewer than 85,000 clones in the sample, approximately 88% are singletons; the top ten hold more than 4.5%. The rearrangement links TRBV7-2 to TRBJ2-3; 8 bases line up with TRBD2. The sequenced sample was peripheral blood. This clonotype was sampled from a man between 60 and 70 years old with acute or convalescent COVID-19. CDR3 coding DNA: TGTGCCAGCACCTACGGGAGGGGGGGCAGCGATACGCAGTATTTT. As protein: CASTYGRGGSDTQYF.